The 29 T cell receptor beta chains below were found in one sample sequenced in a study of cytomegalovirus exposure and HLA in healthy donors. Assay used: immunoSEQ multiplex PCR; TCRdb lists only in-frame clones, some missing. The table records 250,000 to 400,000 clones, approximately 85% of them present only once. The sample consisted of PBMCs. These receptors were taken from a young man in good health and CMV-seronegative.

The rearrangement uses TRBV12-5 and TRBJ1-5; 11 bases agree with TRBD1. CDR3 length: 16 amino acids. Germline V gene sequence: CDR1 LGHNT, CDR2 FRNRAP. V was clipped by 0 bases and J by 6 bases; unmatched bases: 4. The CDR3: CASGLVLGTGGQPQHF. The CDR3 coding sequence is TGTGCTAGTGGTTTGGTACTGGGGACAGGGGGTCAGCCCCAGCATTTT.

The chain is built from TRBV5-1 and TRBJ2-3; D unclear. The CDR3 loop spans 16 amino acids. The germline CDR1 and CDR2 sequences are SGHRS and YFSETQ. The V end lost 0 bases, the J end lost 0 bases, and 11 bases lay between the germline ends. The CDR3 loop is CASSLAGASSTDTQYF. The CDR3 bases are TGCGCCAGCAGCTTGGCCGGAGCGTCTAGCACAGATACGCAGTATTTT.

The chain has TRBV9 and TRBJ1-2; D is undetermined. The germline CDR1 and CDR2 sequences are SGDLS and YYNGEE. V lost 5 bases and J 4 bases, leaving 12 bases between the germline ends. CDR3 size: 13 residues. CDR3 protein: CASRGGPTYGYTF. Written as DNA, the CDR3 is TGTGCCAGCAGGGGAGGCCCCACCTATGGCTACACCTTC.

V gene TRBV9 combines with J gene TRBJ2-1; 14 bases map to TRBD2. Trimming cost V 4 bases and J 7 bases; bases outside gene matches: 7. This CDR3 has 16 residues. Germline V lookup: CDR1 SGDLS, CDR2 YYNGEE. CDR3 nucleotides: TGTGCCAGCAGCCGAAATGGACTAGCGGGGGGAAATGAGCAGTTCTTC. Its protein product is CASSRNGLAGGNEQFF.

The V gene is TRBV7-2, the J gene TRBJ1-2; D is possibly TRBD1 (5 bases). The germline V and J ends were trimmed by 5 bases and 2 bases, with 15 bases remaining between them. Germline V gives CDR1 SGHTA, CDR2 FQGNSA. The CDR3 extends over 15 amino acids. The CDR3 DNA is TGTGCCAGCAGCCCCAACCAGGGTAGGAACTATGGCTACACCTTC. Its translation is CASSPNQGRNYGYTF.

The chain carries TRBV5-1 and TRBJ2-7; D unresolved. Germline V lookup: CDR1 SGHRS, CDR2 YFSETQ. V was clipped by 4 bases and J by 4 bases, with 9 bases between them. This CDR3 is 12 amino acids long. CDR3 DNA sequence: TGCGCCAGCAGCCGCGACAATTACGAGCAGTACTTC. It codes for CASSRDNYEQYF.

The chain recombines TRBV19 with TRBJ2-7; 8 bases are shared with TRBD1. The trim removed 3 bases at V and 6 bases at J, leaving 10 bases unmatched. CDR3 length: 15 residues. The germline V gene encodes CDR1 LNHDA and CDR2 SQIVND (reference sequence). In nucleotides, the CDR3 is TGTGCCAGTAGTATCTCCGGGACAGGATCCCCCGAGCAGTACTTC. It specifies CASSISGTGSPEQYF.

The chain uses TRBV6-5 and TRBJ2-7, with 11 bases lining up with TRBD1. Germline CDR1 MNHEY, CDR2 SVGAGI. There are 14 residues in the CDR3. V was clipped by 2 bases and J by 9 bases; unmatched bases: 6. The CDR3 region is CASSYGQGAGGQYF. CDR3 DNA: TGTGCCAGCAGTTACGGACAGGGGGCGGGCGGGCAGTACTTC.

The sample holds one count of this clone. The chain uses TRBV7-9 and TRBJ1-1; TRBD1 agrees at 8 bases. Germline V CDR1 and CDR2: SEHNR, FQNEAQ (reference sequence). The CDR3 covers 15 residues. The ends lost 4 bases at V and 0 bases at J; junction bases unmatched: 4. The CDR3 region has the DNA TGTGCCAGCAGCTCGGGACAGGCGATGAACACTGAAGCTTTCTTT. It translates to CASSSGQAMNTEAFF.

The rearrangement joins TRBV18 to TRBJ2-6; a weak D match, TRBD1 (5 bases). Trimming took 4 bases from V and 2 from J, leaving 9 bases between them. The CDR3 covers 15 residues. The V gene's germline CDR1 is KGHSH and CDR2 LQKENI. The CDR3 loop is CASSLDRAGANVLTF. In DNA, the CDR3 is TGTGCCAGCTCACTAGACAGAGCTGGGGCCAACGTCCTGACTTTC.

This clone was observed a handful of times. The gene calls are TRBV7-2 and TRBJ1-2; TRBD1 might be the D (5 bases). Germline CDR1 reads SGHTA; CDR2 reads FQGNSA. The length of the CDR3 is 13 residues. V lost 5 bases and J lost 4, with 11 bases in between. The CDR3 is CASSPSGSYGYTF. As DNA, the CDR3 is TGTGCCAGCAGCCCCTCAGGGTCCTATGGCTACACCTTC.

This chain connects TRBV7-2 to TRBJ2-7, with no clear D. The CDR3 consists of 13 residues. CDR1 and CDR2 (germline): SGHTA, FQGNSA. V gave up 2 bases and J gave up 2 bases, with 7 bases separating them. The CDR3: CASSLNSPYEQYF. The CDR3 bases are TGTGCCAGCAGCTTAAACTCTCCCTACGAGCAGTACTTC.

The chain carries TRBV6-1 and TRBJ1-1, with a possible D match to TRBD1 (6 bases). The CDR3 sequence is 14 residues long. CDR1 is MNHNS and CDR2 is SASEGT in the germline V gene. Trimming pared 2 bases from V and 1 base from J, leaving 8 bases between. The CDR3, as DNA: TGTGCCAGCAGTGAACCAGGGGAGAACACTGAAGCTTTCTTT. This translates into CASSEPGENTEAFF.

There are a few counts of this clone. The rearrangement links TRBV7-9 to TRBJ2-3; no reliable D call. In germline, CDR1 is SEHNR, CDR2 FQNEAQ (reference sequence). The CDR3 runs to 12 residues. Trimming removed 3 bases at V and 3 bases at J, with 4 bases between. CDR3: CASSFSTDTQYF. CDR3 bases: TGTGCCAGCAGCTTTAGTACAGATACGCAGTATTTT.

This chain joins TRBV29-1 and TRBJ1-1; a possible D gene is TRBD1 (5 bases). The V gene lost 6 bases and the J gene lost 4 bases, with 18 bases spanning the gap. CDR1 is SQVTM and CDR2 is ANQGSEA in the germline V gene. The CDR3 has 14 residues. In DNA, the CDR3 is TGCAGCGTGAAGAGTACAGGCTCACCCACTGAAGCTTTCTTT. Its translation: CSVKSTGSPTEAFF.

This chain joins TRBV7-9 and TRBJ1-2; 7 bases match TRBD1. Germline trimming cut 1 base from V and 3 bases from J; bases unmatched to any gene: 2. Germline V lookup: CDR1 SEHNR, CDR2 FQNEAQ (reference sequence). This CDR3 has 14 residues. CDR3 coding DNA: TGTGCCAGCAGCTTAGTAGGGACAGACTATGGCTACACCTTC. Amino acids: CASSLVGTDYGYTF.

This clone was detected only a few times. V and J are TRBV10-1 and TRBJ1-5; no reliable D call. The CDR3 loop spans 13 amino acids. Between the trimmed V and J ends, which lost 1 base and 10 bases, there was a span of 11 bases. Germline CDR1 is WNHNN and CDR2 is SYGVQD (reference sequence). Here the CDR3 reads CASSELEGIPQHF. The DNA for the CDR3 is TGCGCCAGCAGTGAGTTGGAGGGAATACCCCAGCATTTT.

The rearrangement joins TRBV27 to TRBJ2-5; 13 nucleotides line up with TRBD2. The CDR3 is 17 amino acids. Losses at the gene ends were 2 bases for V and 5 bases for J; bases not matched to a gene: 8. Germline loops: CDR1 MNHEY, CDR2 SMNVEV (reference sequence). CDR3 nucleotide sequence: TGTGCCAGCAGTTTAACAGGACTAGCGGGGGAGGGGGAGACCCAGTACTTC. This translates into CASSLTGLAGEGETQYF.

This chain uses TRBV12-5 with TRBJ2-1; 11 bases align to TRBD1. The CDR3 is 14 residues long. CDR1 is LGHNT and CDR2 is FRNRAP in the germline V gene. The J segment lost 8 bases and the V segment lost 7 bases, leaving 7 bases of the junction unmatched. The CDR3 is CASAWTGGPDEQFF. In DNA form, the CDR3 reads TGTGCTAGTGCCTGGACAGGGGGCCCCGATGAGCAGTTCTTC.

The chain combines TRBV7-2 with TRBJ2-7; no definite D call. Trimming took 1 base from V and 0 from J, leaving 10 bases between them. Germline assignment: CDR1 SGHTA and CDR2 FQGNSA. This CDR3 is 15 amino acids long. CDR3 sequence (DNA): TGTGCCAGCAGCTTAGACGCGTATAGCTCCTACGAGCAGTACTTC. Encoded protein: CASSLDAYSSYEQYF.

This sequence joins TRBV11-2 and TRBJ2-7, with 8 nucleotides matching TRBD2. The CDR3 sequence is 15 residues long. Trimming cost V 5 bases and J 2 bases; bases outside gene matches: 8. Looked up from germline, CDR1 is SGHAT and CDR2 is FQNNGV. In DNA form, the CDR3 reads TGTGCCAGCAGCGCCTCGCGGGGGGCCACCTACGAGCAGTACTTC. It encodes CASSASRGATYEQYF.

For this clone: Different DNA sequences within this sample yield the same CDR3. The V and J genes are TRBV27 and TRBJ2-7; 7 bases match TRBD1. CDR1 MNHEY and CDR2 SMNVEV come from the germline V gene (reference sequence). Trimming at V came to 4 bases and at J to 4 bases, leaving 4 bases not matched to a gene. The CDR3 is 13 residues long. In DNA form, the CDR3 reads TGTGCCAGCAGTTACGGGACAGCGTACGAGCAGTACTTC. This sequence encodes CASSYGTAYEQYF.

This chain links TRBV5-6 with TRBJ2-7; D not resolved. The ends were cut back, 4 bases at V and 0 bases at J, with 8 bases in the middle. CDR3 length equals 13 residues. Germline CDR1 and CDR2: SGHDT and YYEEEE. CDR3 nucleotide sequence: TGTGCCAGCAGCGAGGCCATCTCCTACGAGCAGTACTTC. As protein: CASSEAISYEQYF. Full variable domain (missing parts from reference TRBV5-6 and TRBJ2-7): DAGVTQSPTHLIKTRGQQVTLRCSPKSGHDTVSWYQQALGQGPQFIFQYYEEEERQRGNFPDRFSGHQFPNYSSELNVNALLLGDSALYLCASSEAISYEQYFGPGTRLTVT.

V is TRBV5-1 and J is TRBJ2-6, with D possibly being TRBD2 (6 bases). Between the trimmed V and J ends, which lost 0 bases and 8 bases, there was a span of 15 bases. Germline V gene lookup returns CDR1 SGHRS and CDR2 YFSETQ. CDR3 size: 16 residues. CDR3 sequence reads: CASSLAGLGKTNVLTF. CDR3 bases: TGCGCCAGCAGCTTGGCGGGACTGGGTAAGACCAACGTCCTGACTTTC.

V is TRBV7-2 and J is TRBJ2-2; 11 bases match TRBD2. The germline V gene encodes CDR1 SGHTA and CDR2 FQGNSA. The CDR3 runs to 18 residues. The junction had 4 bases not matched to a gene; V was cut back by 1 base and J by 0 bases. In DNA form, the CDR3 reads TGTGCCAGCAGCTTAGAACTAGCGGGGGCCGCGAACACCGGGGAGCTGTTTTTT. Encoded protein: CASSLELAGAANTGELFF.

The rearrangement links TRBV6-6 to TRBJ2-2; D perhaps matches TRBD1 (5 bases). The germline V and J ends were trimmed by 0 bases and 2 bases, with 10 bases remaining between them. The germline CDR1 and CDR2 sequences are MNHNY and SVGAGI (reference sequence). The CDR3 runs 16 residues. In DNA, the CDR3 is TGTGCCAGCAGTTACTCGAGGCAGGGTAACACCGGGGAGCTGTTTTTT. Its protein is CASSYSRQGNTGELFF.

V gene TRBV6-5 combines with J gene TRBJ2-5; weak D call: TRBD2 (6 bases). Germline CDR1 reads MNHEY; CDR2 reads SVGAGI. The CDR3 length is 15 residues. V was trimmed by 7 bases and J by 1 base, leaving 16 bases between them. CDR3 in DNA: TGTGCCAGCACTATTATCGGGGGTTCCCAAGAGACCCAGTACTTC. This sequence encodes CASTIIGGSQETQYF.

In this sample, this clone turned up once. This sequence joins TRBV11-2 and TRBJ1-5; 10 nucleotides line up with TRBD1. Per germline, CDR1 SGHAT and CDR2 FQNNGV. The CDR3 runs to 15 residues. V dropped 5 bases and J dropped 6; count of bases not matched to a gene: 7. The CDR3 loop reads CASSPQGQGSQPQHF. CDR3 DNA: TGTGCCAGCAGCCCCCAGGGACAGGGGAGTCAGCCCCAGCATTTT.

The chain employs TRBV9 and TRBJ2-7; D is possibly TRBD1 (5 bases). The CDR3 runs to 16 residues. Germline-derived CDR1 and CDR2 are SGDLS and YYNGEE. V was cut by 0 bases and J by 2 bases, with 15 bases left in between. Here the CDR3 DNA reads TGTGCCAGCAGCGTAGCGGAACAGGTCAACACCTACGAGCAGTACTTC. Translated: CASSVAEQVNTYEQYF.